The T cell receptor beta chain described here comes from a study of control samples from healthy donors and cancer patients. Germline CDR1 and CDR2: SGHVS and FQNEAQ. This CDR3 is 14 amino acids long. The V and J ends lost 5 bases and 3 bases respectively, with 8 bases between them. Assay: immunoSEQ multiplex PCR; the TCRdb copy retains only in-frame clones and omits some. The repertoire holds about 130,000 clones, around 90% seen once, with 2% to 3% in the top ten. V and J are TRBV7-8 and TRBJ1-6; D might be TRBD1 (6 bases). Input material: blood. The clonotype was recovered from a man aged 35-49 years in good health. This CDR3 is CASSRDIYNSPLHF. In nucleotides, the CDR3 is TGTGCCAGCAGCCGGGACATCTATAATTCACCCCTCCACTTT. The whole variable domain, filled in from reference TRBV7-8 and TRBJ1-6, reads GAGVSQSPRYKVAKRGQDVALRCDPISGHVSLFWYQQALGQGPEFLTYFQNEAQLDKSGLPSDRFFAERPEGSVSTLKIQRTQQEDSAVYLCASSRDIYNSPLHFGNGTRLTVT.